Described below is a single T cell receptor (beta chain) sequence and its context. The CDR3 is made up of 18 amino acids. Between the trimmed V and J ends, which lost 3 bases and 0 bases, there was a span of 15 bases. The germline V gene has CDR1 LNHDA and CDR2 SQIVND (reference sequence). This record belongs to a study of long-term antiretroviral therapy in people with HIV. Version v3.0 of the immunoSEQ assay was performed at survey level. The protocol was immunoSEQ multiplex PCR, while the TCRdb copy is restricted to in-frame clones and leaves out a portion. The sample shows tens of thousands of clones, around 90% of them seen only once.

The chain links TRBV19 to TRBJ2-6; D perhaps matches TRBD1 (5 bases). This sequence was found in a woman aged 40 to 50 with HIV. Sequenced material: unsorted PBMCs, taken 5.2 years after starting antiretroviral therapy. The CDR3: CASSIYGRVNSGANVLTF. The CDR3 bases are TGTGCCAGTAGTATTTACGGCAGGGTCAACTCTGGGGCCAACGTCCTGACTTTC.